This T cell receptor (beta chain) appears in the sequencing data of a study of blood T cell repertoires in COVID-19. As for the study in general: The cDNA or gDNA used as material had been derived from T cells, B-cell-depleted T cells, or PBMCs.

This clone showed up just a few times. Measured with immunoSEQ multiplex PCR; TCRdb has only the in-frame clones, and not every one. Of roughly 59,000 clones detected, roughly 81% appear once; the ten largest clones hold approximately 14%. The germline V gene has CDR1 LNHDA and CDR2 SQIVND (reference sequence). Germline trimming cut 5 bases from V and 10 bases from J; bases unmatched to any gene: 6. The CDR3 runs to 14 residues. Sequencing was performed on peripheral blood. This receptor was taken from an elderly man with acute or convalescent COVID-19. The chain joins TRBV19 to TRBJ2-1; 12 nucleotides match TRBD2. The CDR3: CASSRLAGVGEQFF. Written as DNA, the CDR3 is TGTGCCAGTAGTCGACTAGCGGGGGTTGGAGAGCAGTTCTTC.